This record looks at one TCR beta chain sequence and its context. TCRdb's copy holds only in-frame clones and misses some; the assay was immunoSEQ multiplex PCR. In the table there are around 100,000 clones, around 84% of which are singletons. These data come from a study of blood T cell repertoires in COVID-19. Study-level information: PBMCs, B-cell-depleted T cells, or T cells were the source of the cDNA or gDNA that made up the material.

Sequencing input: peripheral blood. The source is a man between 65 and 85 years old with active or convalescent COVID-19.

CDR3 in DNA: TGTGCCAGTAGAGGTGGACTTCAAACTAATCAGCCCCAGCATTTT. Protein: CASRGGLQTNQPQHF. This chain uses TRBV19 with TRBJ1-5; D gene ambiguous. The germline V gene has CDR1 LNHDA and CDR2 SQIVND (reference sequence). The V and J ends lost 6 bases and 4 bases respectively, with 16 bases between them. The CDR3 is 15 amino acids.